This TCR beta chain originates from a study of beta chain features in type 1 diabetes. This clone has just a few counts. What it binds is not known. As every portion of the isolated RNA was reverse transcribed, the sequencing read expressed TCRB transcripts. The study sequenced naive, central memory and regulatory T cell samples to an average of roughly 3.4 million reads. Sequenced by immunoSEQ multiplex PCR; TCRdb stores in-frame clones only, minus some. The table lists hundreds of thousands of clones, around 15% of them singletons. Broader study findings: Cells expressing TCR highly could be over-represented by cDNA sequencing. Researchers reported that naive, central memory and Treg TCRB repertoires appeared more similar in patients than in healthy donors.

The CDR3 sequence is 13 residues long. V was shortened by 7 bases and J by 7 bases, with 13 bases between the two germline ends. Germline V gene data show CDR1 as MNHEY and CDR2 as SMNVEV (reference sequence). The chain couples TRBV27 to TRBJ1-4; D gene unclear. The TCR originated in a man younger than 30 in good health. Sequenced material: naive CD4+ T cells from blood. CDR3 DNA sequence: TGTGCCAGCACTCCCCGGACGGGTGAAAAACTGTTTTTT. The encoded protein is CASTPRTGEKLFF.